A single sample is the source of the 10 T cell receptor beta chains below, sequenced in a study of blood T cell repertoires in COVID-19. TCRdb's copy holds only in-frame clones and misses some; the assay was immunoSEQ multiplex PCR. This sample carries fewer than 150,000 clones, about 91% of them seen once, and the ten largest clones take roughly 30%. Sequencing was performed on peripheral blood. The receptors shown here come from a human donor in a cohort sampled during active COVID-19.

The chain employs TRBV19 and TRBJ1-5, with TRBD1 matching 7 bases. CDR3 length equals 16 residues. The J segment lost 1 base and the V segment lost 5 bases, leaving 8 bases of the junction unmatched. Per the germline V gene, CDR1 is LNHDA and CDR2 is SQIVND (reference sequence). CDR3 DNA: TGTGCCAGTAGTCCCCGGACAGGTCTGAGCAATCAGCCCCAGCATTTT. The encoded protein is CASSPRTGLSNQPQHF.

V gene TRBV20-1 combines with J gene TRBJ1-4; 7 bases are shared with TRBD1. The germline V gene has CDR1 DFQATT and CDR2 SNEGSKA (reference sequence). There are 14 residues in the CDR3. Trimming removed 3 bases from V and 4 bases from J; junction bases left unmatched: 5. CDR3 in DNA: TGCAGTGCTAGTTTAGGGGGCGGTAATGAAAAACTGTTTTTT. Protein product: CSASLGGGNEKLFF.

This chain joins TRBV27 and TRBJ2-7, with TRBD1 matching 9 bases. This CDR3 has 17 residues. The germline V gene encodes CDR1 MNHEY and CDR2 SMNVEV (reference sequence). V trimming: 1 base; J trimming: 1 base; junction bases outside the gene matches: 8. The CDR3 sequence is CASSLFYPGQGSYEQYF. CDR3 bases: TGTGCCAGCAGTTTATTCTACCCGGGACAGGGATCCTACGAGCAGTACTTC.

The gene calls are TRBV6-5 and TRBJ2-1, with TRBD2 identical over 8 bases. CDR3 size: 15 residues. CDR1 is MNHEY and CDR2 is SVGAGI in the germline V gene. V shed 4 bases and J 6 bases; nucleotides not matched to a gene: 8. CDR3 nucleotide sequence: TGTGCCAGCAGTTCGGGGGGTAGCGGGGTCAATGAGCAGTTCTTC. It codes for CASSSGGSGVNEQFF.

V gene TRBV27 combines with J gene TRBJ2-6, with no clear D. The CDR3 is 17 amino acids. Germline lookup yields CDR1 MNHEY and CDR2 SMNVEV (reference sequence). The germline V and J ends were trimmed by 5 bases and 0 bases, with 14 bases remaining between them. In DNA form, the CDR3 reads TGTGCCAGCAGTCCCCGCCAGTCCCACTCTGGGGCCAACGTCCTGACTTTC. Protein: CASSPRQSHSGANVLTF.

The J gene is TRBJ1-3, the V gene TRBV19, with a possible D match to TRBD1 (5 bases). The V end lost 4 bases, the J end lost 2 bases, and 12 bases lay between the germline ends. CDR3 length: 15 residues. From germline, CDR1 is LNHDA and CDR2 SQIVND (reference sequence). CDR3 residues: CASSTLGGAGNTIYF. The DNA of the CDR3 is TGTGCCAGTAGTACTCTCGGGGGAGCTGGAAACACCATATATTTT.

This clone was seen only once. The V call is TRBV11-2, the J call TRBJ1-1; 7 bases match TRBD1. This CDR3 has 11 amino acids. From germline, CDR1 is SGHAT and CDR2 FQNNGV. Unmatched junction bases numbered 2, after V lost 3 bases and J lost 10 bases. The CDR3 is CASSLRQGAFF. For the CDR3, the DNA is TGTGCCAGCAGCTTGAGACAGGGAGCTTTCTTT.

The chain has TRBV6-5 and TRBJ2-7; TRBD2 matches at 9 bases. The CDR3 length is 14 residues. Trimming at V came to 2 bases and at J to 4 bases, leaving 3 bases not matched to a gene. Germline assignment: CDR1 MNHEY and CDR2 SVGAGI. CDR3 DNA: TGTGCCAGCAGTTACGAGGCGGGGGGGTACGAGCAGTACTTC. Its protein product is CASSYEAGGYEQYF.

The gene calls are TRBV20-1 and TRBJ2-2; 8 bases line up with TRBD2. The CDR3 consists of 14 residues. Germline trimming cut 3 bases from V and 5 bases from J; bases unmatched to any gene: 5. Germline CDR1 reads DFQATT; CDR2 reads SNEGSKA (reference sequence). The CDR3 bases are TGCAGTGCTAGTAGGAGCGGGGGAACCGGGGAGCTGTTTTTT. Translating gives CSASRSGGTGELFF.

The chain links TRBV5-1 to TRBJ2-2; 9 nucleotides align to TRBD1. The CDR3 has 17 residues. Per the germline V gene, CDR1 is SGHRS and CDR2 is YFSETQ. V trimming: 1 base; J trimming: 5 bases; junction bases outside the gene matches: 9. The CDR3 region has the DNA TGCGCCAGCAGCTTGATCCCGGGACAGGGTGAAACCGGGGAGCTGTTTTTT. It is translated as CASSLIPGQGETGELFF.